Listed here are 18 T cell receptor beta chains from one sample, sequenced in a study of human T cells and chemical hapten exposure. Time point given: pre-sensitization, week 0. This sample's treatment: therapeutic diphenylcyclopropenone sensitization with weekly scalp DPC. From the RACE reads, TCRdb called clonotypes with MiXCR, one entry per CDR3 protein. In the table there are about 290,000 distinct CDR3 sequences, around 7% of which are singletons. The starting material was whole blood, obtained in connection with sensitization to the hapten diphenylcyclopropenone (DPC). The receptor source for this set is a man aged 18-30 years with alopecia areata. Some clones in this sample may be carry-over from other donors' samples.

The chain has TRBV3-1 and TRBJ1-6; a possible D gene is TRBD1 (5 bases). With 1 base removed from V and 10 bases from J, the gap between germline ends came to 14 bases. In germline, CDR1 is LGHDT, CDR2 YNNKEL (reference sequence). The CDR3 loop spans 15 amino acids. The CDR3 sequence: CASSQVQGPTSPLHF. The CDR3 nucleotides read TGTGCCAGCAGCCAAGTTCAGGGCCCCACCTCACCCCTCCACTTT.

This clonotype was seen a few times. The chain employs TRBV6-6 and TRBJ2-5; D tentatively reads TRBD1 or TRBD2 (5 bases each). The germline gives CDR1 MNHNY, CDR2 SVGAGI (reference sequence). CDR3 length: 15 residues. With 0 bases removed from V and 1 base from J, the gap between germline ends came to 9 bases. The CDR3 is CASSYSRGFQETQYF. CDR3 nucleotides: TGTGCCAGCAGTTACTCGAGGGGTTTCCAAGAGACCCAGTACTTC.

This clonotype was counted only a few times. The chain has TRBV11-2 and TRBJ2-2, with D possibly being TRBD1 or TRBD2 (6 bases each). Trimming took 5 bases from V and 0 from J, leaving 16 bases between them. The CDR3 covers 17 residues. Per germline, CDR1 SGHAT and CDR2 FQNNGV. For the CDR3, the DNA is TGTGCCAGCAGCACGAGGGTCGGGGGCACGAACACCGGGGAGCTGTTTTTT. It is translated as CASSTRVGGTNTGELFF.

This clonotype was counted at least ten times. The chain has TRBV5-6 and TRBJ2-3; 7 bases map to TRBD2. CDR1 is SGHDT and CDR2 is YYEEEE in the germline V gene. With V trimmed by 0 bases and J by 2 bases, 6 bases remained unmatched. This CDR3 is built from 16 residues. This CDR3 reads CASSLAGRGDTDTQYF. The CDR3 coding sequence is TGTGCCAGCAGCTTGGCGGGACGGGGGGACACAGATACGCAGTATTTT.

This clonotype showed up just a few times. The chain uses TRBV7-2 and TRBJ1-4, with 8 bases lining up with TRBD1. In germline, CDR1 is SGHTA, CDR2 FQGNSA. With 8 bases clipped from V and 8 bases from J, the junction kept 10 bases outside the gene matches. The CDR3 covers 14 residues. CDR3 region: CASSGGGLGEKLFF. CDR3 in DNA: TGTGCCAGCTCAGGGGGCGGGTTGGGCGAAAAACTGTTTTTT.

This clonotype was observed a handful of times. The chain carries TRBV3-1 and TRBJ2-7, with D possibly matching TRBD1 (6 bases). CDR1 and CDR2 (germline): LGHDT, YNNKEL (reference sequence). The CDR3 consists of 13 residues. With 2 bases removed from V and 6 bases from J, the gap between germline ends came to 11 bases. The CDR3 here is CASSQSRGSEQYF. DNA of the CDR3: TGTGCCAGCAGCCAAAGCAGGGGATCCGAGCAGTACTTC.

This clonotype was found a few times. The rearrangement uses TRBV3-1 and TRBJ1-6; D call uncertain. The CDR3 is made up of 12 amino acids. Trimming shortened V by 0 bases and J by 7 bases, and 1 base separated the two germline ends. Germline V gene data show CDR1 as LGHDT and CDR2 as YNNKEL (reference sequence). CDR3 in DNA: TGTGCCAGCAGCCAAGAAAATTCACCCCTCCACTTT. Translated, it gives CASSQENSPLHF.

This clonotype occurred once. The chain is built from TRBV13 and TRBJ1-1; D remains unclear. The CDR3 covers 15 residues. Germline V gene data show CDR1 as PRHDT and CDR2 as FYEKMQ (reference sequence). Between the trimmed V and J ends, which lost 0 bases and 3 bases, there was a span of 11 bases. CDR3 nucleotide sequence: TGTGCCAGCAGCTTAGGAAGGGAGTGGTACACTGAAGCTTTCTTT. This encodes CASSLGREWYTEAFF.

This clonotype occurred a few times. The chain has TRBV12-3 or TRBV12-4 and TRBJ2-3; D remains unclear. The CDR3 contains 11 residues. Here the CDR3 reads CVSSLADTQYF. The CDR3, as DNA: TGTGTCAGTTCCCTGGCAGATACGCAGTATTTT.

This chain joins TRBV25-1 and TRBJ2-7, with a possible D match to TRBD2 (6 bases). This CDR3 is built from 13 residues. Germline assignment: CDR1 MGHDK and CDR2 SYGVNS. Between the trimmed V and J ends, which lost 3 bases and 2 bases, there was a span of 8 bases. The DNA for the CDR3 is TGTGCCAGCAGTGAGGGGGAGGCCTACGAGCAGTACTTC. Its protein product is CASSEGEAYEQYF.

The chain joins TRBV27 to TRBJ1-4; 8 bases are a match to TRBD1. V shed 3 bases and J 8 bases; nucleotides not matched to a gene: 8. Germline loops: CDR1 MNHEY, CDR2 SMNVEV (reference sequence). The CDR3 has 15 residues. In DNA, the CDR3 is TGTGCCAGCAGTTTCCTTGGACAGGGAGCGGAAAAACTGTTTTTT. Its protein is CASSFLGQGAEKLFF.

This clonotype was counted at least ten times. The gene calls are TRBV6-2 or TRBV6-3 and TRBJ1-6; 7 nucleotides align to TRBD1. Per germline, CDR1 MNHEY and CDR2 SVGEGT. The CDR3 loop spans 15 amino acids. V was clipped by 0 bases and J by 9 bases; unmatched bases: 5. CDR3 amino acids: CASSYSDRATSPLHF. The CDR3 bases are TGTGCCAGCAGTTACTCTGACAGGGCGACTTCACCCCTCCACTTT.

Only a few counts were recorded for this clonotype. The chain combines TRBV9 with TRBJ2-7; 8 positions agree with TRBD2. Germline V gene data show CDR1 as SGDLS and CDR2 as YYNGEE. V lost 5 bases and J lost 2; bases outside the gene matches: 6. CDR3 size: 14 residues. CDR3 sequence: CASSAAGAAYEQYF. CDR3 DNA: TGTGCCAGCAGTGCAGCGGGGGCGGCCTACGAGCAGTACTTC.

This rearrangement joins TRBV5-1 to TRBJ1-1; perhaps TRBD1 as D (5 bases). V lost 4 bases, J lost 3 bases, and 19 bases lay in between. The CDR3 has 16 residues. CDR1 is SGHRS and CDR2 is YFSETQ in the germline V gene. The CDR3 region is CASSILPGAGDTEAFF. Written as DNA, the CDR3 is TGCGCCAGCAGCATCCTACCCGGGGCGGGGGACACTGAAGCTTTCTTT.

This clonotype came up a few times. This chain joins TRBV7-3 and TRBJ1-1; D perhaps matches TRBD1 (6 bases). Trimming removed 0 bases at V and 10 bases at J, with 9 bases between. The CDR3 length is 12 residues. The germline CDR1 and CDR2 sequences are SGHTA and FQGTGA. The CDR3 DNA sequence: TGTGCCAGCAGCTTAACACCAGGGGTAGCTTTCTTT. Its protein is CASSLTPGVAFF.

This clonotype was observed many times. CDR3 DNA: TGTGCAACCGTTGCGGTGGGGACGAACACTGAAGCTTTCTTT. Residues: CATVAVGTNTEAFF. The genes are TRBV27 and TRBJ1-1; D is possibly TRBD1 (5 bases). This CDR3 has 14 residues. Germline V gene sequence: CDR1 MNHEY, CDR2 SMNVEV (reference sequence).

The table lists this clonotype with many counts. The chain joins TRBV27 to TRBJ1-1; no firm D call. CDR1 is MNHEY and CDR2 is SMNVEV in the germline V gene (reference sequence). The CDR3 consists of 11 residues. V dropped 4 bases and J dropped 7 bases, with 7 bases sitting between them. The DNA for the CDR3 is TGTGCCAGCAGTTATGGGAATGAAGCTTTCTTT. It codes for CASSYGNEAFF.

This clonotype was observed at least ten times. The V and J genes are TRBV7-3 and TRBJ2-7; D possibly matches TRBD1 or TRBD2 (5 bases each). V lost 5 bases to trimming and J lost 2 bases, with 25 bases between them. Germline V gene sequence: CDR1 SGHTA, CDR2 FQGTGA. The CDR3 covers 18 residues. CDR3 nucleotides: TGTGCCAGCAGCCTAAGAGGGATAACCGGGGCCGTCACCTACGAGCAGTACTTC. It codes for CASSLRGITGAVTYEQYF.